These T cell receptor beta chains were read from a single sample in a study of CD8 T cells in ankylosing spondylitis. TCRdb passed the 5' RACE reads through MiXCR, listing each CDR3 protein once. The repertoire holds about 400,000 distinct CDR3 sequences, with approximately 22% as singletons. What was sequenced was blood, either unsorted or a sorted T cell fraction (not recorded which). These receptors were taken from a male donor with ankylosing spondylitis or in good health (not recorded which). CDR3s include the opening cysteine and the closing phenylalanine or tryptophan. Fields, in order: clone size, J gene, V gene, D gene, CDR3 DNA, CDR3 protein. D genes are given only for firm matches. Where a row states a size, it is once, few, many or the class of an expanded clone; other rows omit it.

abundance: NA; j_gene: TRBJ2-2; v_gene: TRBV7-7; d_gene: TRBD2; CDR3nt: TGTGCCAGCGCGTCGGGACTAGCGAACACCGGGGAGCTGTTTTTT; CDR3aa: CASASGLANTGELFF
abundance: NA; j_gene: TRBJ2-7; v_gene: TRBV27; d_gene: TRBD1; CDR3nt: TGTGCCAGCAGGCCGGACAGGCTGCCCTCCGAGCAGTACTTC; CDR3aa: CASRPDRLPSEQYF
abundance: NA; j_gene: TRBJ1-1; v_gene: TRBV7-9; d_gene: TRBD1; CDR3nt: TGTGCCAGCAGCCAACAGGGGGCTTACACTGAAGCTTTCTTT; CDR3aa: CASSQQGAYTEAFF
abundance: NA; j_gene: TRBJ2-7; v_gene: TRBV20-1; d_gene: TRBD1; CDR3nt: TGCAGTGCTAGAGACCCAAAACCTCCGGGACAGGGATCCTACGAGCAGTACTTC; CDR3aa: CSARDPKPPGQGSYEQYF
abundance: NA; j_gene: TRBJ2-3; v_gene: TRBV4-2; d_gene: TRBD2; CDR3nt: TGTGCCAGCAGCCAACCTACCACGGGACTAGTCTCCGATCCGCAGTATTTT; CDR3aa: CASSQPTTGLVSDPQYF
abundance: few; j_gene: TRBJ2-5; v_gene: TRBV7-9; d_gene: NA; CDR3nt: TGTGCCAGCAGCTTTTTGGACGGGGCAGGACAAGAGACCCAGTACTTC; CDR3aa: CASSFLDGAGQETQYF
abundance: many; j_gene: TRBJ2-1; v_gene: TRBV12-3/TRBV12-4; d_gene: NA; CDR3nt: TGTGCCAGCAGCACAGGGTACAATGAGCAGTTCTTC; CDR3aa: CASSTGYNEQFF
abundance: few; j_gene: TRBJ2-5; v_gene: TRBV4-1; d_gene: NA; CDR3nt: TGCGCCAGCAGCCAAGATTATGTCGACAGACAAGAGACCCAGTACTTC; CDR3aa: CASSQDYVDRQETQYF
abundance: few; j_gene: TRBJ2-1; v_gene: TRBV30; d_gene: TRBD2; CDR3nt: TGTGCCTGGCGATTAGCGGGGGCCGTCCCGGGCGAGCAGTTCTTC; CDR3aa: CAWRLAGAVPGEQFF
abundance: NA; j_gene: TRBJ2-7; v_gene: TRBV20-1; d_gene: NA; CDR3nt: TGCAGTGCACACTACTACGAGCAGTACTTC; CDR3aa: CSAHYYEQYF
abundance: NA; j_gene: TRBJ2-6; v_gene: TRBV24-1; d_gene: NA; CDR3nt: TGTGCCACCGGGAGAAGCATCTCTGGGGCCAACGTCCTGACTTTC; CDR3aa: CATGRSISGANVLTF
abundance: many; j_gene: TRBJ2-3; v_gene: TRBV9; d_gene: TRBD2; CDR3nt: TGTGCCAGCAGCGTAGGAGCGGGGGGAAGCCAAGATACGCAGTATTTT; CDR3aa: CASSVGAGGSQDTQYF
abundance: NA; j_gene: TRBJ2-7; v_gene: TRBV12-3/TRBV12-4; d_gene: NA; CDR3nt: TGTGCCAGCAGTTTAGTATTACAGGGATACTACGAGCAGTACTTC; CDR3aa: CASSLVLQGYYEQYF
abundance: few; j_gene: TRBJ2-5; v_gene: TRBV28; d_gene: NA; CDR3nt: TGTGCCAGCAGTCACCGGGGGAGCGGGGAGACCCAGTACTTC; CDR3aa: CASSHRGSGETQYF
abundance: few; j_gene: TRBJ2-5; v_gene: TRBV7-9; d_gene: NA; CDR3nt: TGTGCCAGCAGCTTGCCGCCGGCAAGGAGGGAGGAGACCCAGTACTTC; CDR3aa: CASSLPPARREETQYF
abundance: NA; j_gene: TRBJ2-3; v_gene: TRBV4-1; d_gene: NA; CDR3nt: TGCGCCAGCAGCCAAGTTCCATACGAGGACACAGATACGCAGTATTTT; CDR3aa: CASSQVPYEDTDTQYF
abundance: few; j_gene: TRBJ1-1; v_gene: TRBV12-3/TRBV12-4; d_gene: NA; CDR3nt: TGTGCCAGCAGTTTCGCCAGGAACACTGAAGCTTTCTTT; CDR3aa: CASSFARNTEAFF
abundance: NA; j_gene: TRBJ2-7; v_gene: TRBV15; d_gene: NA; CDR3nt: TGTGCCACCAGCGGAGACAAGTCCTACGAGCAGTACTTC; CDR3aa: CATSGDKSYEQYF
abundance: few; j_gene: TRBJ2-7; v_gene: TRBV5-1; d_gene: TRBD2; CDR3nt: TGCGCCAGCAGCTTAGGGACTACCACCTACGAGCAGTACTTC; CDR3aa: CASSLGTTTYEQYF
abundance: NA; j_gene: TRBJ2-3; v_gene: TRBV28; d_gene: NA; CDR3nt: TGTGCCAGCAGTTTATCCCAGGGTGGGGGTGAGGATACGCAGTATTTT; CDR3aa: CASSLSQGGGEDTQYF
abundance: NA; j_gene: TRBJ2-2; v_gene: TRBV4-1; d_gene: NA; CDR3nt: TGCGCCAGCAGCCAAGGCCCCGGGTACACCGGGGAGCTGTTTTTT; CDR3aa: CASSQGPGYTGELFF
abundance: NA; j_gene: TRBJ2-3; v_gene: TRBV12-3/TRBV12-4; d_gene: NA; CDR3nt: TGTGCCAGCAGGAAGGACGGAGATACGCAGTATTTT; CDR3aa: CASRKDGDTQYF
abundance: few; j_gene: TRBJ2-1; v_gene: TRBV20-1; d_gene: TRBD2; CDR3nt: TGCAGTGCCGACGCGGGGGAGACCCTATACAATGAGCAGTTCTTC; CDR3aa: CSADAGETLYNEQFF
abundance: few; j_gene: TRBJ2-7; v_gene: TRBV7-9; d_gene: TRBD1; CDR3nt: TGTGCCAGCAGCCACCGGGACAGGGTTTCTGAGCAGTACTTC; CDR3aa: CASSHRDRVSEQYF
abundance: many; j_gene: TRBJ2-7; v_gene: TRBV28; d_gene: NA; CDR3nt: TGTGCCAGCAGTTACAGGGACTCCTACGAGCAGTACTTC; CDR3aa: CASSYRDSYEQYF
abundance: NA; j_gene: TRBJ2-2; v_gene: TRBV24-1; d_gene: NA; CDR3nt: TGTGCCACCAGTGAAAGACGCACCGGGGAGCTGTTTTTT; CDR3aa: CATSERRTGELFF
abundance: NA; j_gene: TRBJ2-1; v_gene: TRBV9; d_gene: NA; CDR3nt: TGTGCCAGCAGCGTATCGGATGAGCAGTTCTTC; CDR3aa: CASSVSDEQFF
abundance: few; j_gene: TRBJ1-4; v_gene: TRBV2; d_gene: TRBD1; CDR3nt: TGTGCCAGCAGTCCCAGGGGGTATGCTGAAAAACTGTTTTTT; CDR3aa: CASSPRGYAEKLFF
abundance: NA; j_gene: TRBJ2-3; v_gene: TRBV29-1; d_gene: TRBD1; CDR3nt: TGCAGCGTTATAGGGACAGGGAACACAGATACGCAGTATTTT; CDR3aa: CSVIGTGNTDTQYF
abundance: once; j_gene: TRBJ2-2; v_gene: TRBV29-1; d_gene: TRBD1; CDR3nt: TGCAGCGTTGAGGAACAGGGGGCTGTCACCGGGGAGCTGTTTTTT; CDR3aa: CSVEEQGAVTGELFF
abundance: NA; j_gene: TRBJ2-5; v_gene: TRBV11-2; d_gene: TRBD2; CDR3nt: TGTGCCAGCAGCTCCCGCGGAGCGGGGGGTTCTGGATGGTTCACCCAGTACTTC; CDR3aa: CASSSRGAGGSGWFTQYF
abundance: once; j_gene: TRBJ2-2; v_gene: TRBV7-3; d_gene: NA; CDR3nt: TGTGCCAGCAGCGGAATTGGGGGGGCCACCGGGGAGCTGTTTTTT; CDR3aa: CASSGIGGATGELFF
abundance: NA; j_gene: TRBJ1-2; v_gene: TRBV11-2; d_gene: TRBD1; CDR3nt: TGTGCCAGCAGCTTAGGCCGGGACAGCTATGGCTACACCTTC; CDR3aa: CASSLGRDSYGYTF
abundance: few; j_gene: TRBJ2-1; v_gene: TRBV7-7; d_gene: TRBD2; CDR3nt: TGTGCCAGCAGCTCGGAGACTAGCGGGGGGGTCCCCAATGAGCAGTTCTTC; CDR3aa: CASSSETSGGVPNEQFF
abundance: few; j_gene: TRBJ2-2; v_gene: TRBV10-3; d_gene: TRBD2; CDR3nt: TGTGCCATCAGTGAGTCGAGGGGGACTAGCGGGGGAGCGAACACCGGGGAGCTGTTTTTT; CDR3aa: CAISESRGTSGGANTGELFF